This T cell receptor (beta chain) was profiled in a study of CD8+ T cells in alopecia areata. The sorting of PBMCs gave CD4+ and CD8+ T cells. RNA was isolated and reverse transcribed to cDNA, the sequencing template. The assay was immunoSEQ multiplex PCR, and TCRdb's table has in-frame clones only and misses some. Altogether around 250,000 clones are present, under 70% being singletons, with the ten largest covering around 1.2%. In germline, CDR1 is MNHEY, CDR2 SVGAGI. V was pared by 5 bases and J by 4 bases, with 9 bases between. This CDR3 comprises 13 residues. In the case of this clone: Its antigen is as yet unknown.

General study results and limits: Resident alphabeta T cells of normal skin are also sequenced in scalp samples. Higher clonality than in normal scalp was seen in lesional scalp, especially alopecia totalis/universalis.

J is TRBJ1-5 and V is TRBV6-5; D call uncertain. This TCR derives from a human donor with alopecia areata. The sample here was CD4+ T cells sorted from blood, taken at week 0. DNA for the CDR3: TGTGCCAGCAGTAGAGGAGGGAATCAGCCCCAGCATTTT. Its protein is CASSRGGNQPQHF.